The sequence of this T cell receptor beta chain was determined in a study of shared clonotypes between healthy human individuals. Free of recent acute infections or vaccinations, the donors were healthy HIV-negative adults. Naive CD4+ cells were CD45RA-selected; the remaining cells were memory. As to this clone: As yet, its antigen is unknown.

Each sorted subset replicate got 200 ng genomic DNA, roughly 33,000 genomes. Some clones are missing from TCRdb's copy, which holds only in-frame ones; the method was immunoSEQ multiplex PCR. The sample records roughly 1,000,000 clones, 75% to 80% being singletons. Trimming removed 3 bases at V and 4 bases at J, with 10 bases between. The germline V gene has CDR1 SGHAT and CDR2 FQNNGV. This CDR3 is 14 amino acids long. Whole-study results and caveats: About 5% was the fraction of naive CD4 clonotypes found shared across a handful of donors.

This TCR was sampled from a man between 18 and 29 years old in good health. Some clones in this sample may be carry-over from other donors' samples. The sequencing input was memory CD4+ T cells from PBMCs. Specified subset: CD45RA-negative fraction. This chain connects TRBV11-2 to TRBJ1-3; no firm D call. DNA for the CDR3: TGTGCCAGCAGCTTCCCCAGTGCAGGAAACACCATATATTTT. Its protein is CASSFPSAGNTIYF.